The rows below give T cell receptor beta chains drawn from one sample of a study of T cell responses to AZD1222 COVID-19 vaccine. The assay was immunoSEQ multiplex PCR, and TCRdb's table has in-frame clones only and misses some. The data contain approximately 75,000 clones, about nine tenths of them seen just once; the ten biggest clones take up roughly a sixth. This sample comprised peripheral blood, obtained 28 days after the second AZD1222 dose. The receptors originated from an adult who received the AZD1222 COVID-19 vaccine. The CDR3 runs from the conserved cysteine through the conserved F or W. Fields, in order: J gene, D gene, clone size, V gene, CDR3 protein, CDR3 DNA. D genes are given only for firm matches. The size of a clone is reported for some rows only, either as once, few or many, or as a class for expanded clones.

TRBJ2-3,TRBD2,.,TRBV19,CASGSGGMADTQYF,TGTGCCAGTGGGAGCGGGGGAATGGCAGATACGCAGTATTTT
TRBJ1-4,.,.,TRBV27,CASGPRGKGEKLFF,TGTGCCAGCGGGCCCAGGGGAAAGGGTGAAAAACTGTTTTTT
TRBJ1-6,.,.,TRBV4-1,CASSQGDTDSPLHF,TGCGCCAGCAGCCAGGGAGACACTGATTCACCCCTCCACTTT
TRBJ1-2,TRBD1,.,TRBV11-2,CASSLGQGDYGYTF,TGTGCCAGCAGCTTGGGACAGGGGGACTATGGCTACACCTTC
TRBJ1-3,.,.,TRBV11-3,CASSPGTRLGNTIYF,TGTGCCAGCAGCCCTGGGACACGACTTGGAAACACCATATATTTT
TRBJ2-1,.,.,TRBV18,CASSPSGSLFF,TGTGCCAGCTCACCATCTGGGTCCCTGTTCTTC
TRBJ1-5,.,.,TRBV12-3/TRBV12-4,CASSLGVLGRHF,TGTGCCAGCAGTTTAGGAGTTTTGGGACGGCATTTT
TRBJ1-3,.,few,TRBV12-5,CASGLSTQSSGNTIYF,TGTGCTAGTGGCTTGTCCACACAGAGCTCTGGAAACACCATATATTTT
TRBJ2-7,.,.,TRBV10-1,CASRAGNEQYF,TGCGCCAGCAGGGCGGGGAACGAGCAGTACTTC
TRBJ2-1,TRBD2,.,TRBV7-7,CASSKSGTSGNNEQFF,TGTGCTAGCAGTAAAAGTGGGACTAGCGGCAACAATGAGCAGTTCTTC
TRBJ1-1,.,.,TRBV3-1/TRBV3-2,CASSPGRNTEAFF,TGTGCCAGCAGCCCCGGGCGGAACACTGAAGCTTTCTTT
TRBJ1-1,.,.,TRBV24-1,CATSDFRGLAFF,TGTGCCACCAGTGATTTTCGGGGGCTGGCTTTCTTT
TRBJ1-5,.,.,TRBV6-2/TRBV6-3,CASSELGKDQPQHF,TGTGCCAGCAGCGAACTGGGGAAAGATCAGCCCCAGCATTTT
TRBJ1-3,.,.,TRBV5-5,CASNEAGNTIYF,TGTGCCAGCAATGAGGCTGGAAACACCATATATTTT
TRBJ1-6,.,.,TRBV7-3,CASSLGQAHGSPLHF,TGTGCCAGCAGCTTAGGGCAGGCTCACGGATCACCCCTCCACTTT
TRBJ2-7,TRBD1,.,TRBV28,CASSLGTGPYEQYF,TGTGCCAGCAGTTTGGGGACAGGGCCCTACGAGCAGTACTTC
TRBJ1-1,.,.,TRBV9,CASSPSPGGNTEAFF,TGTGCCAGCAGCCCCTCCCCCGGGGGGAACACTGAAGCTTTCTTT
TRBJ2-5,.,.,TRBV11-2,CASGAGETQYF,TGTGCCAGCGGTGCGGGGGAGACCCAGTACTTC
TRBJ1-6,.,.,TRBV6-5,CASSYSTVHSPLHF,TGTGCCAGCAGTTACTCGACAGTGCATTCACCCCTCCACTTT
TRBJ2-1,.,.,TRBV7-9,CASSLGQYNEQFF,TGTGCCAGCAGCTTAGGACAGTACAATGAGCAGTTCTTC
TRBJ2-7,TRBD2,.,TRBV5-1,CASSPLAGGLTYEQYF,TGCGCCAGCAGCCCTCTAGCGGGGGGCCTAACCTACGAGCAGTACTTC
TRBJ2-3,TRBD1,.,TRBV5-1,CASSLGDRGATDTQYF,TGCGCCAGCAGCTTGGGAGACAGGGGGGCGACAGATACGCAGTATTTT
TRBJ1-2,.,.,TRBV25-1,CASSGPGMSRLGYTF,TGTGCCAGCAGTGGGCCGGGGATGAGCCGGTTGGGTTACACCTTC
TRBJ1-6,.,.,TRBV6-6,CASSPGGGRNSPLHF,TGTGCCAGCAGTCCCGGCGGAGGTAGGAATTCACCCCTCCACTTT
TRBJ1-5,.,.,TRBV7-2,CASSSPRGQGSQPQHF,TGTGCCAGCAGCTCCCCCCGTGGGCAAGGGAGTCAGCCCCAGCATTTT
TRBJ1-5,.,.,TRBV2,CARQGSGNQPQHF,TGTGCCAGACAGGGTTCTGGCAATCAGCCCCAGCATTTT
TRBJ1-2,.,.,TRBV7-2,CASSLGFSGAQLYGYTF,TGTGCCAGCAGCTTAGGATTCTCGGGGGCCCAGCTCTATGGCTACACCTTC
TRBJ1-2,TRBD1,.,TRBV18,CASSPSVTGVYYGYTF,TGTGCCAGCTCACCATCAGTCACAGGGGTCTACTATGGCTACACCTTC
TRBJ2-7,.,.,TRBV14,CASSLPGVQQYF,TGTGCCAGCAGCCTTCCAGGGGTTCAGCAGTACTTC
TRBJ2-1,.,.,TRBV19,CASSWSGRNEQFF,TGTGCCAGTAGTTGGTCCGGCCGGAATGAGCAGTTCTTC
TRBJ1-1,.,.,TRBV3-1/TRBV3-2,CASSQVSDSNTEAFF,TGTGCCAGCAGCCAAGTTTCCGACAGTAACACTGAAGCTTTCTTT
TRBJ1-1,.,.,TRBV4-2,CASSKTRDYNTEAFF,TGTGCCAGCAGCAAAACTCGGGACTATAACACTGAAGCTTTCTTT
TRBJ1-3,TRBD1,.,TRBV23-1,CASSGQGYSGNTIYF,TGCGCCAGCAGTGGACAGGGCTACTCTGGAAACACCATATATTTT
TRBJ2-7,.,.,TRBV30,CAWRGTGYEQYF,TGTGCCTGGAGGGGCACAGGTTACGAGCAGTACTTC
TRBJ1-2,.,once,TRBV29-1,CSVFRGADYTF,TGCAGCGTTTTCAGGGGAGCTGACTACACCTTC
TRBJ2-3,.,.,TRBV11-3,CASSLGFGRGYGDTDTQYF,TGTGCCAGCAGCTTAGGCTTTGGAAGAGGCTACGGGGACACAGATACGCAGTATTTT
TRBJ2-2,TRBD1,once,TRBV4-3,CASSLGQGNTGELFF,TGCGCCAGCAGCCTTGGACAGGGCAACACCGGGGAGCTGTTTTTT
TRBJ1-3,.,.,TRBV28,CASSLPAGERNTIYF,TGTGCCAGCAGTCTCCCCGCAGGGGAACGAAACACCATATATTTT
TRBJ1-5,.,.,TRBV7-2,CASSFSNSNQPQHF,TGTGCCAGCAGCTTCAGTAATAGCAATCAGCCCCAGCATTTT
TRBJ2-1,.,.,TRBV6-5,CASSSIWGSYNEQFF,TGTGCCAGCAGTTCAATTTGGGGCTCCTACAATGAGCAGTTCTTC
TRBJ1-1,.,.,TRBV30,CAWGGVEAFF,TGTGCCTGGGGCGGGGTGGAAGCTTTCTTT
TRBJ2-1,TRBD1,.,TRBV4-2,CASSPLLRTGSYNEQFF,TGTGCCAGCAGCCCCCTCCTGAGGACAGGTTCTTACAATGAGCAGTTCTTC
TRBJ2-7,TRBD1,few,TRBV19,CASSTSGTAYEQYF,TGTGCCAGTAGTACCTCCGGGACAGCCTACGAGCAGTACTTC